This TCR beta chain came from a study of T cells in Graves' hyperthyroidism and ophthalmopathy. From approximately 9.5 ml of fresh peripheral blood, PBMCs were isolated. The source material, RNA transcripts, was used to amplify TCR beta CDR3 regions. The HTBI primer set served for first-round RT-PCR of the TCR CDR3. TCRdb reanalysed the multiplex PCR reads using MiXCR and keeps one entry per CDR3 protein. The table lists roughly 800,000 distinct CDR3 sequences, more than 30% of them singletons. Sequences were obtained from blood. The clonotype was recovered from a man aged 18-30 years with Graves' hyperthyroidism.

DNA for the CDR3: TGTGCCAGCATCCTGGACAGGGGGCGAGGCTACACCTTC. Its translation: CASILDRGRGYTF. The V call is TRBV7-6, the J call TRBJ1-2; TRBD1 matches 11 bases. The CDR3 length is 13 residues. Trimming removed 7 bases from V and 8 bases from J; junction bases left unmatched: 6. In germline, CDR1 is SGHVS, CDR2 FNYEAQ.